This TCR beta chain appears in the sequencing data of a study of post-analysis software for immune sequencing data. CDR1 MNHNS and CDR2 SASEGT come from the germline V gene. The V and J ends lost 5 bases and 2 bases respectively, with 10 bases between them. The CDR3 length is 13 residues. Unique molecular identifiers had been added to the TCR beta cDNA libraries. MiXCR was run by TCRdb on the PCR reads, yielding one entry per CDR3 protein. The sample comprises 150,000 to 200,000 distinct CDR3 sequences, roughly 34% of which are singletons, and 28% rests with the top ten. V gene TRBV6-1 combines with J gene TRBJ2-7; D is undetermined. The receptor comes from a girl aged 10 to 17 with multiple sclerosis. Sequencing was performed on blood, taken after autologous hematopoietic stem cell transplantation. CDR3 sequence (DNA): TGTGCCAGCAGTAAAGACCGGGCCTACGAGCAGTACTTC. Protein product: CASSKDRAYEQYF.